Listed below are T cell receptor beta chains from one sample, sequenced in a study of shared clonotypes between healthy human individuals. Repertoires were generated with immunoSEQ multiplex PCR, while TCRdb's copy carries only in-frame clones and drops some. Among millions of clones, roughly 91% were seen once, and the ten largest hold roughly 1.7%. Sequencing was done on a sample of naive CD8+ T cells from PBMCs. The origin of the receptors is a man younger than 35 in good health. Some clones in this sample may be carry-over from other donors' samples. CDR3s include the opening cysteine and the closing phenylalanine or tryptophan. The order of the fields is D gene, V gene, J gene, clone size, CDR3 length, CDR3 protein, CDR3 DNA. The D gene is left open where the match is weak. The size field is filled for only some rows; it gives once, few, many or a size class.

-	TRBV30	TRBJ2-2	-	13	CAWSVVYTGELFF	TGTGCCTGGAGTGTGGTATACACCGGGGAGCTGTTTTTT
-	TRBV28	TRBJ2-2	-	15	CASSFGTPLTGELFF	TGTGCCAGCAGTTTCGGGACCCCTCTTACCGGGGAGCTGTTTTTT
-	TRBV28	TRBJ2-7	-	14	CASSWGGPSYEQYF	TGTGCCAGCAGTTGGGGGGGCCCATCCTACGAGCAGTACTTC
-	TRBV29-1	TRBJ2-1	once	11	CSVPQGIGQFF	TGCAGCGTTCCCCAGGGGATCGGGCAGTTCTTC
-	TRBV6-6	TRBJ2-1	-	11	CASSYSMEQFF	TGTGCCAGCAGTTACTCGATGGAGCAGTTCTTC
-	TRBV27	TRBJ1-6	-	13	CASSSPRDSPLHF	TGTGCCAGCAGTTCGCCCCGTGATTCACCCCTCCACTTT
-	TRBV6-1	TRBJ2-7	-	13	CASSEGSSYEQYF	TGTGCCAGCAGTGAGGGGAGCTCCTACGAGCAGTACTTC
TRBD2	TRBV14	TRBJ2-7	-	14	CASSRGLGAYEQYF	TGTGCCAGCAGCCGTGGACTAGGAGCTTACGAGCAGTACTTC
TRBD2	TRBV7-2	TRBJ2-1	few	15	CASSPLAGGYNEQFF	TGTGCCAGCAGCCCACTAGCGGGAGGATACAATGAGCAGTTCTTC
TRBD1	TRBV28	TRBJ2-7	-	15	CASSEGTGWVYEQYF	TGTGCCAGCAGCGAAGGGACAGGCTGGGTCTACGAGCAGTACTTC
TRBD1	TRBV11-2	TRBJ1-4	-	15	CASSLAFQGAKKLFF	TGTGCCAGCAGCTTAGCTTTTCAGGGGGCGAAAAAACTGTTTTTT
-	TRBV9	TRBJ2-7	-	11	CASSGGIEQYF	TGTGCCAGCAGCGGGGGAATCGAGCAGTACTTC
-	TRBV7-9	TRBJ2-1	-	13	CASRDNHYNEQFF	TGTGCCAGCAGGGACAACCATTACAATGAGCAGTTCTTC
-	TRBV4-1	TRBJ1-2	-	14	CASSQDGGSYGYTF	TGCGCCAGCAGCCAAGATGGGGGTAGCTATGGCTACACCTTC
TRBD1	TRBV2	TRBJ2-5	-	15	CASSEGDRGRETQYF	TGTGCCAGCAGTGAAGGGGACAGGGGAAGAGAGACCCAGTACTTC
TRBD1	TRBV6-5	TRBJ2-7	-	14	CASSTPDRAYEQYF	TGTGCCAGCAGCACCCCGGACAGGGCCTACGAGCAGTACTTC
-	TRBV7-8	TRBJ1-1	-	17	CASSLDYYREMVTEAFF	TGTGCCAGCAGCTTAGATTATTACAGGGAGATGGTAACTGAAGCTTTCTTT
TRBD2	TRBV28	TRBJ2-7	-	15	CASSTISGRSYEQYF	TGTGCCAGCAGTACCATTAGCGGGAGGTCCTACGAGCAGTACTTC
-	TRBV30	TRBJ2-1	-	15	CAWSGSEYGYNEQFF	TGTGCCTGGAGTGGGTCAGAATACGGCTACAATGAGCAGTTCTTC
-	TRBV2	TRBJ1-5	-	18	CASSPPPRGVYSNQPQHF	TGTGCCAGCAGTCCACCCCCCAGAGGGGTATATAGCAATCAGCCCCAGCATTTT
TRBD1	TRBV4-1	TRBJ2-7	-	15	CASSQETGDGYEQYF	TGCGCCAGCAGCCAAGAGACAGGGGATGGGTACGAGCAGTACTTC
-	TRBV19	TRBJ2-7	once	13	CASREGRTYEQYF	TGTGCCAGTAGGGAAGGCCGGACCTACGAGCAGTACTTC
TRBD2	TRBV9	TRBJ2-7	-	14	CASSVSGLGYEQYF	TGTGCCAGCAGCGTATCGGGACTAGGCTACGAGCAGTACTTC
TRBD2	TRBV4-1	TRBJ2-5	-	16	CASSQPAGGPLETQYF	TGCGCCAGCAGCCAACCAGCGGGAGGGCCATTAGAGACCCAGTACTTC
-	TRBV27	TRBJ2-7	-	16	CASSLSIGGVSYEQYF	TGTGCCAGCAGTTTATCGATCGGGGGAGTGTCCTACGAGCAGTACTTC
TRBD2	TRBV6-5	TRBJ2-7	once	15	CASSYGVGGGNEQYF	TGTGCCAGCAGTTACGGGGTCGGGGGGGGTAACGAGCAGTACTTC
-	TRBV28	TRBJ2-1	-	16	CASSLNDDISYNEQFF	TGTGCCAGCAGTTTAAACGATGACATCTCCTACAATGAGCAGTTCTTC
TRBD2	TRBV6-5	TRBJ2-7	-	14	CASTGGDSAYEQYF	TGTGCCAGCACCGGGGGGGACTCCGCCTACGAGCAGTACTTC
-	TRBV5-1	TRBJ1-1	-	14	CASSRFNMNTEAFF	TGCGCCAGCAGCAGGTTTAATATGAACACTGAAGCTTTCTTT
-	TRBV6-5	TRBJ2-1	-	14	CASSPFSSYNEQFF	TGTGCCAGCAGTCCTTTTTCTTCCTACAATGAGCAGTTCTTC
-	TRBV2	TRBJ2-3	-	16	CASSETGTPSTDTQYF	TGTGCCAGCAGTGAAACTGGGACCCCTAGCACAGATACGCAGTATTTT
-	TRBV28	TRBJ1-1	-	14	CASSIQGWDTEAFF	TGTGCCAGCAGTATACAGGGATGGGACACTGAAGCTTTCTTT
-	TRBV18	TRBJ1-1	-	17	CASSPSRTFARNTEAFF	TGTGCCAGCTCACCCTCCCGGACCTTTGCGAGGAACACTGAAGCTTTCTTT
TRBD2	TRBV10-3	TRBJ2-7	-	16	CAISGETSGRAYEQYF	TGTGCCATCAGTGGGGAAACTAGCGGGAGGGCCTACGAGCAGTACTTC
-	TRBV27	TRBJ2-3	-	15	CASSPWAGSTDTQYF	TGTGCCAGCAGTCCTTGGGCGGGTAGCACAGATACGCAGTATTTT
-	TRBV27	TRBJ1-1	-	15	CASSLFGGKGGEAFF	TGTGCCAGCAGTTTATTCGGGGGGAAAGGCGGTGAAGCTTTCTTT
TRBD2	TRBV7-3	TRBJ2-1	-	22	CASSLTGGLGASGASSYNEQFF	TGTGCCAGCAGCTTAACGGGAGGGTTAGGAGCTAGCGGGGCCAGCTCCTACAATGAGCAGTTCTTC
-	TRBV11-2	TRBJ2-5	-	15	CASSLDSRETETQYF	TGTGCCAGCAGCTTAGATAGTCGGGAGACGGAGACCCAGTACTTC
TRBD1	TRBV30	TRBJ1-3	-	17	CAWGQGEILLSGNTIYF	TGTGCCTGGGGACAGGGGGAGATCCTTTTATCTGGAAACACCATATATTTT
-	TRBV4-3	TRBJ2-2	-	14	CASAGQKNTGELFF	TGCGCCAGCGCTGGACAGAAGAACACCGGGGAGCTGTTTTTT
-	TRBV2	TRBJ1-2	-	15	CASSPDIRGYYGYTF	TGTGCCAGCAGCCCCGATATACGGGGCTACTATGGCTACACCTTC
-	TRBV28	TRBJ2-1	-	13	CASRPDTFSEQFF	TGTGCCAGCAGACCAGACACCTTCTCTGAGCAGTTCTTC
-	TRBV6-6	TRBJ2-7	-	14	CASSYSPEAYEQYF	TGTGCCAGCAGTTATTCCCCTGAGGCCTACGAGCAGTACTTC
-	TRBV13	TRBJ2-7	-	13	CASSERGSYEQYF	TGTGCCAGCAGCGAGAGGGGTTCGTACGAGCAGTACTTC
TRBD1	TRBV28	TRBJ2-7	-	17	CASRDPLRQGSSYEQYF	TGTGCCAGCAGAGATCCCCTGAGACAGGGCAGCTCCTACGAGCAGTACTTC
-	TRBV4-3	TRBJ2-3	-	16	CASSPMEGAETDTQYF	TGCGCCAGCAGCCCCATGGAGGGCGCAGAGACAGATACGCAGTATTTT
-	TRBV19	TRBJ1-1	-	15	CASSIFSTGNTEAFF	TGTGCCAGTAGTATATTCTCGACAGGGAACACTGAAGCTTTCTTT
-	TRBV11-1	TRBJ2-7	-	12	CASSYKVHEQYF	TGTGCCAGCAGCTACAAGGTCCACGAGCAGTACTTC
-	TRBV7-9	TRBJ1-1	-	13	CASSPYRDTEAFF	TGTGCCAGCAGCCCCTACAGGGACACTGAAGCTTTCTTT
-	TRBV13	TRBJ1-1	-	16	CASSDRRPGIGTEAFF	TGTGCCAGCAGCGACAGGCGTCCAGGGATCGGCACTGAAGCTTTCTTT
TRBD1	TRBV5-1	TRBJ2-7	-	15	CASSPFLDRSYEQYF	TGCGCCAGCAGCCCCTTCTTGGACAGGAGCTACGAGCAGTACTTC
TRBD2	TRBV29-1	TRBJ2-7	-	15	CSVERGSGGAYEQYF	TGCAGCGTTGAGCGAGGGTCGGGGGGTGCGTACGAGCAGTACTTC